The sequence of this T cell receptor beta chain was determined in a study of blood T cell repertoires in COVID-19 (dated by TCRdb to 2020 to 2022). About the study as a whole: Collaborator samples came from the United States, Italy and Spain and covered acute and convalescent phases of COVID-19. The prospective study material was composed of cDNA or gDNA derived from T cells, B-cell-depleted T cells, or PBMCs. Subjects who had been exposed to COVID-19, were actively infected with it, or had recovered from it provided the deeply sampled blood TCRbeta repertoires that made up the dataset. The repertoires were released in a freely available public database meant as a resource for research on the immune response to SARS-CoV-2. Samples were obtained from the ongoing ImmuneRACE study (first 160 participants) and from over a thousand subjects provided by 6 global collaborators. A de-identified subject ID, COVID-19 status, age in years and sex were almost always included in the sample metadata. Where available, HLA class I and class II types were obtained from metadata supplied by the sample provider rather than from assay-based typing.

Concerning this clone: Its antigen specificity is not known. No much larger clone exists at a distance of one base, and base qualities are not known.

For CDR1 and CDR2, the germline V gene lists SGHRS and YFSETQ. The V end loses 3 bases and the J end loses 4 bases, and a stretch of 13 bases separates them. Inclusive of the bounding cysteine and phenylalanine, the CDR3 is 14 residues long. The kept DNA is CDR3 alone, 42 bases in frame from the first base. TCRbeta CDR3 regions were amplified from genomic DNA by means of the immunoSEQ Assay, a bias-controlled multiplex PCR. The original methods were these. The number of nucleated cells in each sample was estimated by amplification of reference gene primers within the assay. To quantify the absolute abundance of each unique TCRbeta CDR3 rearrangement, sequence reads were collapsed and filtered. For each sample, productive Simpson clonality was calculated as the square root of Simpson's diversity index across productive rearrangements. As stored in TCRdb, this immuneACCESS dataset retains in-frame rearrangements with V and J assigned. A fraction of the clones does not appear; measured against another copy, unresolved V genes explain less than half of the discrepancy, and the remainder lacks a known reason. V and J calls and clone size are those listed in that table; D and trimming were worked out from the DNA. For this sample there are over 20,000 clones; 80% to 95% appear just once. The ten largest clones capture around 2% of the sample.

Beyond this particular receptor, the publication reports: How much clinical and demographic metadata was included differed by source and by participant, and the metadata was provided uncurated.

The collaborating institutions used their own protocols to collect whole blood in K2EDTA tubes. For TCRbeta analysis, collaborator samples were shipped as frozen whole blood, as isolated PBMCs, or as DNA extracted from either sample type. The V gene is TRBV5-1 and the J gene is TRBJ1-2; D gene: possibly TRBD1, on 6 matching bases. This clonotype was obtained from a human donor in a cohort sampled during active COVID-19. The sequenced sample was peripheral blood. The CDR3 loop reads CASSWGHASYGYTF. In nucleotide form, the sequence is TGCGCCAGCAGCTGGGGACACGCTAGCTATGGCTACACCTTC.